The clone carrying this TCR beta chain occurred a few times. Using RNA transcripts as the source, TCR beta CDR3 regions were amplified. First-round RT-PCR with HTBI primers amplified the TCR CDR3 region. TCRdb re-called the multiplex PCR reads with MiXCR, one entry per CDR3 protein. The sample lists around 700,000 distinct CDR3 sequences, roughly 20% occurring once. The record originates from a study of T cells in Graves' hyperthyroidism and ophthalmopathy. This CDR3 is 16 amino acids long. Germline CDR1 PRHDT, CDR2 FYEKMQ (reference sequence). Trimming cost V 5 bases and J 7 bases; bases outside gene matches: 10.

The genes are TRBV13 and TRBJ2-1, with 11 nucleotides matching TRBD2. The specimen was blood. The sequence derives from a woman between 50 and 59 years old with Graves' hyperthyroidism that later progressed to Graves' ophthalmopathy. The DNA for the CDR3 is TGTGCCAGCAGCCAACCGACTAGCGGGGACCCTAATGAGCAGTTCTTC. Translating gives CASSQPTSGDPNEQFF.